This passage covers 15 T cell receptor beta chains from one sample sequenced in a study of shared clonotypes between healthy human individuals. Sequenced by immunoSEQ multiplex PCR; TCRdb stores in-frame clones only, minus some. This sample has about 2.1 million clones; more than 85% occur once, and the top ten carry more than 1.5%. Terminally differentiated effector memory CD45RA+ cells were left out of the naive CD8 fraction, which was CD45RO-negative and positively selected for CCR7. Material: naive CD8+ T cells from PBMCs. These TCRs come from a man younger than 35 in good health. Some clones in this sample may be carry-over from other donors' samples.

Points on this clone: Other nucleotide sequences from this sample produce the same CDR3. This rearrangement joins TRBV19 to TRBJ1-1; 7 nucleotides line up with TRBD1. This CDR3 has 14 residues. Germline V CDR1 and CDR2: LNHDA, SQIVND (reference sequence). V trimming: 6 bases; J trimming: 1 base; junction bases outside the gene matches: 5. This CDR3 is CASSPWTGNTEAFF. Here the CDR3 DNA reads TGTGCCAGTAGCCCTTGGACAGGGAACACTGAAGCTTTCTTT.

The chain links TRBV5-6 to TRBJ1-2, with 10 bases aligning to TRBD1. The CDR3 is 17 amino acids. J was trimmed by 4 bases and V by 4 bases; bases with no gene match: 13. Germline V gene lookup returns CDR1 SGHDT and CDR2 YYEEEE. The CDR3 DNA follows: TGTGCCAGCAGCCTACCACCCGGGACAGGGGCGCTCTATGGCTACACCTTC. It yields the protein CASSLPPGTGALYGYTF.

This clone was seen a handful of times. V is TRBV4-3 and J is TRBJ1-1; TRBD1 matches 10 bases. Germline CDR1 reads LGHNA; CDR2 reads YSLEER. Unmatched junction bases numbered 1, after V lost 3 bases and J lost 3 bases. CDR3 length: 14 amino acids. The CDR3 here is CASSQGTGDTEAFF. The CDR3 coding sequence is TGCGCCAGCAGCCAGGGGACAGGGGACACTGAAGCTTTCTTT.

The chain joins TRBV28 to TRBJ2-1, with 11 bases lining up with TRBD2. CDR1 MDHEN and CDR2 SYDVKM come from the germline V gene. The J segment lost 15 bases and the V segment lost 3 bases, leaving 10 bases of the junction unmatched. The CDR3 covers 14 residues. CDR3 sequence: CASSLGLAGGLPFF. CDR3 coding DNA: TGTGCCAGCAGTTTGGGGCTAGCGGGAGGACTACCGTTCTTC.

The chain combines TRBV7-9 with TRBJ2-7; 8 bases line up with TRBD1. V shed 4 bases, J shed 1 base, and the junction held 9 bases outside the gene matches. The V gene's germline CDR1 is SEHNR and CDR2 FQNEAQ (reference sequence). The CDR3 loop spans 16 amino acids. The CDR3 DNA reads as TGTGCCAGCAGCTCCTATCTGACAGGGGCTTCCTACGAGCAGTACTTC. Amino acid sequence: CASSSYLTGASYEQYF.

The chain links TRBV28 to TRBJ1-4; possible D gene TRBD1, 5 bases. The germline gives CDR1 MDHEN, CDR2 SYDVKM. The V end lost 7 bases, the J end lost 8 bases, and 11 bases lay between the germline ends. There are 12 residues in the CDR3. DNA for the CDR3: TGTGCCAGCACTACCCGGGGCGAAAAACTGTTTTTT. It translates to CASTTRGEKLFF. Complete variable domain (other parts from reference TRBV28 and TRBJ1-4): DVKVTQSSRYLVKRTGEKVFLECVQDMDHENMFWYRQDPGLGLRLIYFSYDVKMKEKGDIPEGYSVSREKKERFSLILESASTNQTSMYLCASTTRGEKLFFGSGTQLSVL.

V gene TRBV7-6 combines with J gene TRBJ2-5; 10 bases are shared with TRBD2. After removal of 8 bases from V and 5 bases from J, the junction contained 11 bases not matched to a gene. The CDR3 spans 15 residues. Germline V CDR1 and CDR2: SGHVS, FNYEAQ. CDR3 sequence reads: CASFPSGSSGETQYF. The CDR3 nucleotides read TGTGCCAGCTTCCCTAGCGGGAGTTCGGGGGAGACCCAGTACTTC.

The chain links TRBV5-1 to TRBJ2-7; the D gene could be TRBD1 or TRBD2 (6 bases each). The CDR3 spans 15 residues. The V end lost 2 bases, the J end lost 2 bases, and 14 bases lay between the germline ends. Germline V CDR1 and CDR2: SGHRS, YFSETQ. Here the CDR3 reads CASSFVGGGAYEQYF. In DNA form, the CDR3 reads TGCGCCAGCAGCTTTGTAGGGGGAGGCGCCTACGAGCAGTACTTC.

CDR3 protein: CASSEGQHPSYGYTF. The CDR3 nucleotides read TGTGCCAGCAGTGAAGGACAGCACCCATCCTATGGCTACACCTTC. The genes are TRBV6-1 and TRBJ1-2; D possibly corresponds to TRBD1 (5 bases). Germline-derived CDR1 and CDR2 are MNHNS and SASEGT. This CDR3 comprises 15 residues. Trimming pared 1 base from V and 4 bases from J, leaving 13 bases between.

The chain has TRBV4-1 and TRBJ2-1; TRBD1 is a possible D gene (5 bases). The CDR3 is 16 amino acids. Trimming shortened V by 4 bases and J by 2 bases, and 15 bases separated the two germline ends. CDR1 and CDR2 from the germline V gene are MGHRA and YSYEKL. The CDR3 sequence: CASSPPSGNPYNEQFF. The CDR3 bases are TGCGCCAGCAGCCCCCCTTCAGGGAACCCCTACAATGAGCAGTTCTTC.

The V call is TRBV6-1, the J call TRBJ1-2; D uncertain. The length of the CDR3 is 14 residues. With 4 bases removed from V and 8 bases from J, the gap between germline ends came to 17 bases. Germline V CDR1 and CDR2: MNHNS, SASEGT. Here the CDR3 reads CASSVGGLREGYTF. The CDR3 DNA sequence: TGTGCCAGCAGTGTGGGCGGCCTAAGAGAGGGCTACACCTTC.

V gene TRBV4-1 combines with J gene TRBJ2-1; no clear D gene. Germline loops: CDR1 MGHRA, CDR2 YSYEKL. The germline V and J ends were trimmed by 4 bases and 6 bases, with 7 bases remaining between them. This CDR3 comprises 12 residues. The CDR3 coding sequence is TGCGCCAGCAGCCCTCCCGGCAATGAGCAGTTCTTC. The encoded protein is CASSPPGNEQFF.

The chain employs TRBV2 and TRBJ1-1; no clear D. The CDR3 covers 14 residues. Germline values: CDR1 SNHLY, CDR2 FYNNEI. Between the trimmed V and J ends, which lost 8 bases and 4 bases, there was a span of 17 bases. CDR3 sequence: CASGTATPRTEAFF. The CDR3 DNA reads as TGTGCCAGCGGCACGGCAACCCCCCGCACTGAAGCTTTCTTT.

The rearrangement joins TRBV13 to TRBJ2-7; tentative D call: TRBD1 (6 bases). V gave up 8 bases and J gave up 0 bases, with 11 bases separating them. The V gene's germline CDR1 is PRHDT and CDR2 FYEKMQ (reference sequence). The CDR3 loop spans 13 amino acids. CDR3: CASSTGSSYEQYF. DNA for the CDR3: TGTGCCAGCTCTACAGGGTCCTCCTACGAGCAGTACTTC.

V and J are TRBV7-9 and TRBJ1-2; 9 nucleotides match TRBD1. There are 15 residues in the CDR3. V trimming: 0 bases; J trimming: 3 bases; junction bases outside the gene matches: 2. Germline V gene data show CDR1 as SEHNR and CDR2 as FQNEAQ (reference sequence). The CDR3 loop reads CASSLARDRDYGYTF. CDR3 sequence (DNA): TGTGCCAGCAGCTTAGCGCGGGACAGGGACTATGGCTACACCTTC. Using reference TRBV7-9 and TRBJ1-2 for the parts outside the CDR3, the full variable domain is DTGVSQNPRHKITKRGQNVTFRCDPISEHNRLYWYRQTLGQGPEFLTYFQNEAQLEKSRLLSDRFSAERPKGSFSTLEIQRTEQGDSAMYLCASSLARDRDYGYTFGSGTRLTVV.